This T cell receptor beta chain came from a study of cytomegalovirus exposure and HLA in healthy donors. Profiled with immunoSEQ multiplex PCR; TCRdb holds only in-frame clones, not every one. Of around 180,000 clones listed, roughly 82% are singletons. Between the trimmed V and J ends, which lost 7 bases and 12 bases, there was a span of 16 bases. Germline CDR1 and CDR2: MDHEN and SYDVKM. The CDR3 is 12 residues long. To note about this clone: Its antigen is unidentified.

Findings and caveats of the study: Altogether, around 160 TCR beta chains were recorded as cytomegalovirus-associated. In vitro assays verified that a few CMV-associated chains recognized CMV antigens specifically.

V gene TRBV28 combines with J gene TRBJ1-5; D gene ambiguous. Specimen: PBMCs. This clonotype was obtained from a young man in good health and CMV-seropositive. CDR3 region: CASTYSGSVQHF. The CDR3, as DNA: TGTGCCAGCACCTATTCTGGTTCGGTCCAGCATTTT.